This T cell receptor (beta chain) is drawn from a study of shared clonotypes between healthy human individuals (dated by TCRdb to the early 2020s). A note on the overall study: The cohort comprised two women and a few men aged 18 to 49 years. Per donor, three plates each were used for CD4 naive and CD4 memory, two for CD8 naive, and one for CD8 memory. To estimate repertoire size and how much clonotypes are shared between individuals, the study performed deep sequencing of blood TCR repertoires from roughly five healthy adults. To increase sequencing depth and limit assay-specific biases, TCR repertoire library preparation and sequencing were carried out by different laboratories using diverse techniques. Per donor, leukapheresis produced somewhere between about 0.9 and 9.5 billion PBMCs. Study-wide conclusions, independent of this receptor: Based on pairwise subsampling, the degree of clonotype sharing among donors was expected to be affected by sequencing depth. Larger estimated clonotype richness was generally found for naive subsets than for memory subsets. Clonotypes shared by all four sorted-subset donors showed higher generation probabilities than non-shared clonotypes. Incomplete sequencing was indicated by rarefaction of sorted-subset datasets, despite the large sequencing depth. Sampling was restricted to blood, and TCR repertoires in tissue are likely to differ from TCR repertoires in blood. The small number of donors limited the genetic and exposure-history diversity represented. Across a few donors, approximately 4.6% of naive CD4, roughly 3.8% of naive CD8, around 2.1% of memory CD4, and approximately 0.42% of memory CD8 clonotypes were shared.

CD8 naive samples were CD45RO-negative cells positively selected for CCR7, giving a CD45RA+CCR7+ population that excluded TemRA cells. The donors were healthy, HIV-negative adults with no recently reported acute infections or vaccinations. All donors were Caucasian adults living in Nashville, Tennessee, USA. Blood was collected by leukapheresis, and PBMCs were isolated by Ficoll-Histopaque density gradient centrifugation and then cryopreserved in liquid nitrogen vapor phase. Purity and quantity of every magnetically sorted T cell population were checked by analytical flow cytometry. From each sorted fraction, genomic DNA was isolated and quantified by UV absorbance on a Nanodrop 2000c. Ends trimmed: V by 3 bases, J by 2 bases; bases unmatched to a gene: 4. The germline V gene provides CDR1 SGHRS and CDR2 YFSETQ. The CDR3, from cysteine to phenylalanine, totals 14 residues. Kept here is only the CDR3 DNA, which spans 42 bases and is read in frame from base 1.

Using the deep immunoSEQ assay, TCR CDR3 regions were amplified from genomic DNA by multiplex PCR. Genomic DNA extracted from each cell subset was distributed evenly over all wells of several immunoSEQ 96-well plates, and each plate served as one replicate. For sorted subsets, 200 ng of genomic DNA, equivalent to roughly 30,000 T cell genomes, went into each replicate PCR. Purified libraries were quantified with a Qubit 3.0 fluorometer, sized on a Bioanalyzer 2100, and re-quantified with the KAPA Library Quantification kit. Every immunoSEQ 96-well plate was sequenced on a dedicated single-read 150-cycle Illumina NextSeq 550 flow cell. In the authors' own workflow: Because the immunoSEQ output included only junctional sequences and no quality scores, the filtering could not be the same as the filtering used for full-length reads. Sequences were annotated with PyIR, a Python wrapper for IgBLAST v1.9, using IMGT germline references to assign V/J genes and CDR3. Reads were removed for weak V/J assignments (E-value above 1e-6), missing CDR3, stop codons, out-of-frame junctions, or ambiguous translated residues. V3J clonotypes were defined as sequences sharing an identical inferred V gene, J gene, and CDR3 amino acid sequence. Percentage overlap between repertoires was calculated by dividing the number of shared unique clonotypes by the size of the smaller repertoire. Three approaches were used to assess repertoire richness: RTK rarefaction, the Chao1 estimator, and Recon v2.1 estimates of unobserved clonotypes. OLGA was used to compute generation probabilities for all TCRbeta clonotypes that the gDNA method yielded from a handful of donors. What TCRdb holds here is the immuneACCESS table cut down to in-frame rearrangements. Part of the clones is not present; checked against another copy, under half of the missing clones reflect an unresolved V gene, and the others are unexplained. The DNA gave D and trimming, while V, J and clone size come from that table. The sample profile shows about 1,800,000 clones; about 95% of them were found once. Jointly, the top ten make up 1.2% of the sample.

Worth noting for this clone: Its specific antigen is unknown. No base quality information exists; no much larger clone differs at one position. The sample holds other DNA sequences that translate to the same CDR3.

The origin of this receptor is a man between 18 and 35 years old in good health. The sample consisted of naive CD8+ T cells sorted from blood. In the paper's terms, the cell subset or site label means: CD45RA+CCR7+. Recombination connected TRBV5-1 to TRBJ1-1; the central 7 bases match TRBD1. The CDR3 is CASSYQGGNTEAFF. The DNA sequence is as follows: TGCGCCAGCAGCTACCAGGGGGGTAACACTGAAGCTTTCTTT. Joined to the reference TRBV5-1 and TRBJ1-1 proteins, this CDR3 gives the full variable domain: KAGVTQTPRYLIKTRGQQVTLSCSPISGHRSVSWYQQTPGQGLQFLFEYFSETQRNKGNFPGRFSGRQFSNSRSEMNVSTLELGDSALYLCASSYQGGNTEAFFGQGTRLTVV.